The sequence of this TCR beta chain was determined in a study of radiotherapy plus CTLA-4 blockade in lung cancer listed by TCRdb under 2018. Looking at the study overall: Objective responses were observed in around 20% of enrolled patients, and disease control was achieved in approximately 29%.

This clone was seen a few times. Its antigen has not been determined. Base-call qualities are not available, and no considerably larger clone is one nucleotide away. Points the paper makes about the study in general: The strongest predictors of response were reported to be early dynamic shifts in blood T cell clones along with a rise in serum interferon-beta following radiation. After treatment with radiotherapy and ipilimumab, TCR clones that originated in tumors expanded in peripheral blood.

The study tested focal radiation therapy combined with CTLA-4 blockade (ipilimumab) in patients with chemo-refractory metastatic non-small-cell lung cancer. V loses 8 bases, J loses 3 bases, and the germline ends lie 14 bases apart. The CDR3 sequence holds 13 residues, the cysteine and phenylalanine included. The kept DNA is CDR3 alone, 39 bases in frame from the first base. The germline V gene (reference sequence) specifies GTSNPN as CDR1 and SVGIG as CDR2. The library was generated by the immunoSEQ multiplex PCR assay. As stored in TCRdb, this immuneACCESS dataset retains in-frame rearrangements with V and J assigned. A fraction of the clones does not appear; measured against another copy, unresolved V genes explain less than half of the discrepancy, and the remainder lacks a known reason. Present in this sample are approximately 94,000 clones, about four fifths of which were seen just once. 25% of the sample comes from the top ten.

The sample consisted of peripheral blood, taken from a patient treated with radiotherapy plus ipilimumab. The chain is assembled from TRBV30 and TRBJ1-3; the D gene is perhaps TRBD1, from 5 matching bases. The TCR was taken from a human donor with non-small cell lung cancer that progressed on radiotherapy plus ipilimumab. The sequenced DNA: TGTGCCCGGGAGGGACTATATGGAAACACCATATATTTT. It is translated as CAREGLYGNTIYF.